These T cell receptor beta chains were read from a single sample in a study of OX40 agonist ivuxolimab in advanced cancers. Assay used: immunoSEQ multiplex PCR; TCRdb lists only in-frame clones, some missing. Of tens of thousands of clones in the sample, about 88% were seen once. The sample here was CD4+ or CD8+ T cells sorted from blood, taken in a trial of the OX40 agonist ivuxolimab. These receptors were collected from an adult with an advanced solid tumor such as melanoma, head and neck, liver or kidney cancer. Both conserved end residues are part of each CDR3. D genes are given only for firm matches.

D gene: -
CDR3 length: 16
J gene: TRBJ2-7
V gene: TRBV7-2
CDR3 protein: CASSLGSASSAYEQYF
CDR3 DNA: TGTGCCAGCAGCTTAGGGTCCGCCTCTAGTGCGTACGAGCAGTACTTC

D gene: -
CDR3 length: 14
J gene: TRBJ1-1
V gene: TRBV9
CDR3 protein: CASSVSRMNTEAFF
CDR3 DNA: TGTGCCAGCAGCGTCTCACGTATGAACACTGAAGCTTTCTTT

D gene: TRBD1
CDR3 length: 15
J gene: TRBJ2-5
V gene: TRBV19
CDR3 protein: CASSIEGQGAETQYF
CDR3 DNA: TGTGCCAGTAGTATAGAGGGACAGGGGGCAGAGACCCAGTACTTC

D gene: -
CDR3 length: 13
J gene: TRBJ1-4
V gene: TRBV29-1
CDR3 protein: CSVRLSLGEKLFF
CDR3 DNA: TGCAGCGTTCGGTTGTCCCTAGGGGAAAAACTGTTTTTT

D gene: -
CDR3 length: 15
J gene: TRBJ2-2
V gene: TRBV4-1
CDR3 protein: CASSPWTENTGELFF
CDR3 DNA: TGCGCCAGCAGCCCATGGACAGAGAACACCGGGGAGCTGTTTTTT

D gene: -
CDR3 length: 16
J gene: TRBJ2-3
V gene: TRBV5-4
CDR3 protein: CASSLEFGQSTDTQYF
CDR3 DNA: TGTGCCAGCAGCTTGGAATTTGGACAGAGCACAGATACGCAGTATTTT

D gene: -
CDR3 length: 13
J gene: TRBJ2-7
V gene: TRBV28
CDR3 protein: CASSLIQTFEQYF
CDR3 DNA: TGTGCCAGCAGTCTCATCCAGACCTTCGAGCAGTACTTC

D gene: -
CDR3 length: 13
J gene: TRBJ2-1
V gene: TRBV7-9
CDR3 protein: CASSFSTGSEQFF
CDR3 DNA: TGTGCCAGCAGCTTTAGTACAGGGTCTGAGCAGTTCTTC

D gene: -
CDR3 length: 11
J gene: TRBJ1-1
V gene: TRBV29-1
CDR3 protein: CSASQNTEAFF
CDR3 DNA: TGCAGCGCTTCCCAGAACACTGAAGCTTTCTTT

D gene: -
CDR3 length: 13
J gene: TRBJ1-2
V gene: TRBV7-9
CDR3 protein: CASSFPGAYGYTF
CDR3 DNA: TGTGCCAGCAGCTTCCCTGGGGCCTATGGCTACACCTTC

D gene: TRBD1
CDR3 length: 17
J gene: TRBJ2-7
V gene: TRBV2
CDR3 protein: CASSDFSGDRAFYEQYF
CDR3 DNA: TGTGCCAGCAGTGATTTTAGTGGGGACAGGGCCTTCTACGAGCAGTACTTC

D gene: -
CDR3 length: 14
J gene: TRBJ1-1
V gene: TRBV9
CDR3 protein: CASSVVPGNTEAFF
CDR3 DNA: TGTGCCAGCAGCGTAGTCCCAGGGAACACTGAAGCTTTCTTT